The 13 T cell receptor beta chains below were found in one sample sequenced in a study of human T cells and chemical hapten exposure. Time point denoted: patch test 3, about 24 weeks after DPC sensitization. Treatment of the sample: therapeutic diphenylcyclopropenone sensitization with weekly scalp DPC. MiXCR, run by TCRdb on the RACE reads, gives a single entry per CDR3 protein. The sample shows about 84,000 distinct CDR3 sequences, 9.5% to 14% of them seen only once. Source: whole blood, taken in connection with sensitization to the hapten diphenylcyclopropenone (DPC). The receptor source for this set is a woman aged 45-60 years with alopecia areata. Some clones in this sample may be carry-over from other donors' samples.

Points on this clonotype: The junction departs from germline at one end; a sequencing error may be responsible. The rearrangement uses TRBV27 and TRBJ2-7; the D gene is possibly TRBD1 (7 bases). The CDR3 totals 14 residues. CDR1 is MNHEY, CDR2 SMNVEV, per germline (reference sequence). DNA of the CDR3: TGTGCCAGCAGTTTAGGGGCAGGGGGGTACGAGCAGCACTTC. Its translation is CASSLGAGGYEQHF.

This clonotype was detected a few times. The chain has TRBV27 and TRBJ2-3; D is possibly TRBD2 (6 bases). Germline V gives CDR1 MNHEY, CDR2 SMNVEV (reference sequence). The ends were cut back, 2 bases at V and 1 base at J, with 22 bases in the middle. This CDR3 spans 19 amino acids. CDR3 residues: CASSLRLALNPGGTDTQYF. In nucleotides, the CDR3 is TGTGCCAGCAGTTTAAGGCTAGCGCTAAATCCGGGCGGCACAGATACGCAGTATTTT.

This clonotype was detected ten times or more. The chain has TRBV20-1 and TRBJ2-1; 13 bases match TRBD2. Trimming took 4 bases from V and 0 from J; bases not matched to a gene: 6. CDR1 is DFQATT and CDR2 is SNEGSKA in the germline V gene (reference sequence). This CDR3 region has 17 residues. The CDR3 nucleotides read TGCAGTGCTACGACTAGCGGGAGGCCGAGCTCCTACAATGAGCAGTTCTTC. It specifies CSATTSGRPSSYNEQFF.

This clonotype was detected ten times or more. V and J are TRBV29-1 and TRBJ1-3; D call uncertain. With 6 bases removed from V and 2 bases from J, the gap between germline ends came to 11 bases. The CDR3 is 13 residues long. The V gene's germline CDR1 is SQVTM and CDR2 ANQGSEA. CDR3 protein: CSVERMAGNTIYF. As DNA, the CDR3 is TGCAGCGTCGAAAGGATGGCTGGAAACACCATATATTTT. The full variable domain, rest sourced from reference TRBV29-1 and TRBJ1-3, is SAVISQKPSRDICQRGTSLTIQCQVDSQVTMMFWYRQQPGQSLTLIATANQGSEATYESGFVIDKFPISRPNLTFSTLTVSNMSPEDSSIYLCSVERMAGNTIYFGEGSWLTVV.

Many counts were recorded for this clonotype. The chain employs TRBV20-1 and TRBJ2-7; a possible D gene is TRBD2 (6 bases). CDR1 is DFQATT, CDR2 SNEGSKA, per germline (reference sequence). There are 15 residues in the CDR3. V lost 0 bases and J lost 2, with 14 bases in between. The DNA of the CDR3 is TGCAGTGCTAGAGACACGGGACTGAATCCCTACGAGCAGTACTTC. It encodes CSARDTGLNPYEQYF.

The chain uses TRBV20-1 and TRBJ2-5; 11 nucleotides align to TRBD2. This CDR3 comprises 13 residues. With 6 bases clipped from V and 5 bases from J, the junction kept 5 bases outside the gene matches. Per the germline V gene, CDR1 is DFQATT and CDR2 is SNEGSKA (reference sequence). In DNA form, the CDR3 reads TGCAGTGCAGGGACTAGCGGAGGGGAGACCCAGTACTTC. This translates into CSAGTSGGETQYF.

This sequence joins TRBV4-1 and TRBJ2-3; 12 bases are a match to TRBD1. Trimming at V came to 0 bases and at J to 4 bases, leaving 5 bases not matched to a gene. This CDR3 region has 17 residues. The V gene's germline CDR1 is MGHRA and CDR2 YSYEKL. The CDR3 DNA reads as TGCGCCAGCAGCCAAGATCGGGACAGGGGGCAATCAGATACGCAGTATTTT. Encoded protein: CASSQDRDRGQSDTQYF.

V usage is TRBV29-1 and J usage is TRBJ2-5; D is perhaps TRBD2 (5 bases). Germline CDR1 and CDR2: SQVTM and ANQGSEA. This CDR3 has 13 amino acids. V shed 2 bases and J shed 4 bases, with 11 bases lying between them. The CDR3 sequence: CSVESGSGETQYF. CDR3 bases: TGCAGCGTTGAATCTGGGAGTGGAGAGACCCAGTACTTC.

The sample holds a few counts of this clonotype. The rearrangement joins TRBV7-2 to TRBJ1-5; D may be TRBD1 (5 bases). This CDR3 is built from 14 residues. Per the germline V gene, CDR1 is SGHTA and CDR2 is FQGNSA. Trimming cost V 1 base and J 4 bases, with 8 bases left between them. The CDR3 loop reads CASSLVEGNQPQHF. CDR3 coding DNA: TGTGCCAGCAGCTTAGTCGAGGGGAATCAGCCCCAGCATTTT.

Many counts were recorded for this clonotype. The chain uses TRBV20-1 and TRBJ1-6, with TRBD1 matching over 9 bases. With 6 bases clipped from V and 10 bases from J, the junction kept 13 bases outside the gene matches. Germline V gives CDR1 DFQATT, CDR2 SNEGSKA (reference sequence). CDR3 length equals 15 residues. The CDR3 sequence is CSAARDRVTRSPLHF. The CDR3 nucleotides read TGCAGTGCCGCTAGGGACAGGGTAACACGATCACCCCTCCACTTT.

This clonotype was observed many times. The chain joins TRBV5-5 to TRBJ2-2; D remains ambiguous. Trimming shortened V by 4 bases and J by 0 bases, and 10 bases separated the two germline ends. This CDR3 is built from 15 residues. Per germline, CDR1 SGHKS and CDR2 YYEKEE (reference sequence). CDR3 nucleotide sequence: TGTGCCAGCAGCCCCACTACTTCGAACACCGGGGAGCTGTTTTTT. Amino acid sequence: CASSPTTSNTGELFF.

This clonotype was seen many times. J is TRBJ2-2 and V is TRBV11-2; a possible D gene is TRBD1 (6 bases). The CDR3 is 15 amino acids. The V end lost 1 base, the J end lost 1 base, and 7 bases lay between the germline ends. Germline V gene sequence: CDR1 SGHAT, CDR2 FQNNGV. CDR3 in amino acids: CASSLGGRNTGELFF. CDR3 DNA sequence: TGTGCCAGCAGCTTAGGGGGGCGGAACACCGGGGAGCTGTTTTTT.

This clonotype was counted at least ten times. CDR3 in amino acids: CASSRTGGGSPLHF. The CDR3 coding sequence is TGTGCCAGCAGTAGAACAGGGGGCGGTTCACCCCTCCACTTT. V and J are TRBV12-3 or TRBV12-4 and TRBJ1-6; 9 bases fit TRBD1. The CDR3 is 14 amino acids. V was pared by 5 bases and J by 9 bases, with 5 bases of the junction left unmatched.